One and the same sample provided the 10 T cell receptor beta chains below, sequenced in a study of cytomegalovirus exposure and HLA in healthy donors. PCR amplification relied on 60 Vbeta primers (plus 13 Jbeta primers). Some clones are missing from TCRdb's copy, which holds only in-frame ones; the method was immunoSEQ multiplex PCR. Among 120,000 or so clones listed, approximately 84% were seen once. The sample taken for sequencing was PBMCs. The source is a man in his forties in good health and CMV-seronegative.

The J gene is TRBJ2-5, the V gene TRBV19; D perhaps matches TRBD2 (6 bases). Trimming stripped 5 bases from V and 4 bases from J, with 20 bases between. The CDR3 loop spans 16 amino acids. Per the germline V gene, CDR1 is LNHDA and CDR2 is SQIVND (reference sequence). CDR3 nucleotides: TGTGCCAGTAGTGGTTGGGGGTCCGGAGGGGCAGAGACCCAGTACTTC. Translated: CASSGWGSGGAETQYF.

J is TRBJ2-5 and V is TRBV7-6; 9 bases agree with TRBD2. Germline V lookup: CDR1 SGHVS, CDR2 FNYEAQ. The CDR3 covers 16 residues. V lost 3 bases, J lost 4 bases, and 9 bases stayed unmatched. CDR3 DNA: TGTGCCAGCAGCTTGGGGGCCAGCGGGGGGAGAGAGACCCAGTACTTC. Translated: CASSLGASGGRETQYF.

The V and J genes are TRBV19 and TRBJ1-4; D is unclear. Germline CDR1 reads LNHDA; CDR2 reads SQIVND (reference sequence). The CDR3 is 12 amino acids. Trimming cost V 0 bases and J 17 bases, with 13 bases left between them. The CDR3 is CASSIEAGRFFF. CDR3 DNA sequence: TGTGCCAGTAGTATAGAGGCGGGTCGCTTTTTTTTT. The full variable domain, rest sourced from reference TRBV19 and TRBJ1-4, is DGGITQSPKYLFRKEGQNVTLSCEQNLNHDAMYWYRQDPGQGLRLIYYSQIVNDFQKGDIAEGYSVSREKKESFPLTVTSAQKNPTAFYLCASSIEAGRFFFGSGTQLSVL.

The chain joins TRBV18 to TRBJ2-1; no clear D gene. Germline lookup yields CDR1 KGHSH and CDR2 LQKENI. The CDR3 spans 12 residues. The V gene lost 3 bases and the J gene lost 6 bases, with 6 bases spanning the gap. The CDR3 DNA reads TGTGCCAGCTCACCCCAATCCAATGAGCAGTTCTTC. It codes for CASSPQSNEQFF.

The CDR3 DNA follows: TGTGCCAGCAGTCAGGACAGCCCCGCGGGGGGGCAGTATTTT. Protein sequence: CASSQDSPAGGQYF. The genes are TRBV2 and TRBJ2-3, with 8 bases identical to TRBD2. CDR1 is SNHLY and CDR2 is FYNNEI in the germline V gene. With 5 bases clipped from V and 11 bases from J, the junction kept 12 bases outside the gene matches. This CDR3 spans 14 amino acids.

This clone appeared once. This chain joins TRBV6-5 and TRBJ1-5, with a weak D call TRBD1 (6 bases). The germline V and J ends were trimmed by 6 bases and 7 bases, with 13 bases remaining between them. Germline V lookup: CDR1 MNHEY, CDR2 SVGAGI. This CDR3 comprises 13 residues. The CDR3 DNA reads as TGTGCCAGCAGGGGGACATCGGGACAGCCCCAGCATTTT. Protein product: CASRGTSGQPQHF.

The CDR3 coding sequence is TGTGCCAGCAGTGCCCAGGGTTTGTGGTACTACGAGCAGTACTTC. It translates to CASSAQGLWYYEQYF. The rearrangement joins TRBV6-1 to TRBJ2-7, with D perhaps TRBD1 (5 bases). The CDR3 spans 15 residues. Per germline, CDR1 MNHNS and CDR2 SASEGT. Between the trimmed V and J ends, which lost 4 bases and 3 bases, there was a span of 16 bases.

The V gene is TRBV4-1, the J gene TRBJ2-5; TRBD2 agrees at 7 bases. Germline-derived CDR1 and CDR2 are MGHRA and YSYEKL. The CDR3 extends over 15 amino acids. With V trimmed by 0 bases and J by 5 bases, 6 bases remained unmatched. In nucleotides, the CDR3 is TGCGCCAGCAGCCAAGAGGGGGGGAAGCTGGAGACCCAGTACTTC. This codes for CASSQEGGKLETQYF.

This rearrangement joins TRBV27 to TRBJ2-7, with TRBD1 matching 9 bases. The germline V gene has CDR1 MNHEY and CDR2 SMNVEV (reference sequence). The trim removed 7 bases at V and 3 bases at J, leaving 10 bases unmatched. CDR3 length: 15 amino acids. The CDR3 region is CASKARRQGVYEQYF. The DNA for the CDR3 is TGTGCCAGCAAGGCTCGACGACAGGGGGTCTACGAGCAGTACTTC.

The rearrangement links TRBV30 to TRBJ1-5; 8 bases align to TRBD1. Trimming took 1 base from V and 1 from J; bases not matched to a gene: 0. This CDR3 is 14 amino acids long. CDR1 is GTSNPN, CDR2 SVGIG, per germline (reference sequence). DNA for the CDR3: TGTGCCTGGAGTGGGGACAGGAGCAATCAGCCCCAGCATTTT. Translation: CAWSGDRSNQPQHF.